The 18 T cell receptor beta chains listed next were all sequenced from one sample in a study of blood T cell repertoires in COVID-19. Produced via immunoSEQ multiplex PCR; TCRdb's table is partial and in-frame only. The sample includes around 300,000 clones, more than 80% seen only once; the top ten take approximately 6%. The sequenced sample consisted of peripheral blood. These receptor sequences come from a woman aged 45 to 65 with COVID-19, enrolled during active disease.

The chain is built from TRBV30 and TRBJ2-1, with 7 bases matching TRBD1. The CDR3 sequence is 13 residues long. Unmatched junction bases numbered 6, after V lost 8 bases and J lost 2 bases. Germline V gene lookup returns CDR1 GTSNPN and CDR2 SVGIG (reference sequence). CDR3: CAGKQGPYNEQFF. The DNA of the CDR3 is TGTGCCGGTAAACAGGGGCCCTACAATGAGCAGTTCTTC.

CDR3 DNA sequence: TGTGCCAGCAGCACAAGACAGGGAGCGAACTCACCCCTCCACTTT. Protein: CASSTRQGANSPLHF. The chain uses TRBV11-3 and TRBJ1-6; 7 bases line up with TRBD1. The CDR3 has 15 amino acids. V was pared by 5 bases and J by 10 bases, with 11 bases of the junction left unmatched. CDR1 SGHNT and CDR2 YENEEA come from the germline V gene.

The CDR3 loop is CSVGPGGQFYGYTF. CDR3 nucleotides: TGCAGCGTTGGACCGGGGGGCCAGTTTTATGGCTACACCTTC. V usage is TRBV29-1 and J usage is TRBJ1-2, with D possibly TRBD1 on 6 matching bases. The germline V gene encodes CDR1 SQVTM and CDR2 ANQGSEA. The CDR3 is made up of 14 amino acids. Trimming stripped 4 bases from V and 5 bases from J, with 17 bases between.

The chain joins TRBV11-2 to TRBJ1-1; D is unresolved. Germline assignment: CDR1 SGHAT and CDR2 FQNNGV. Trimming took off 4 bases at V and 3 bases at J, with 12 bases between the two ends. This CDR3 has 14 residues. The CDR3, as DNA: TGTGCCAGCAGCTCCCCAGGTGGATACACTGAAGCTTTCTTT. Translating gives CASSSPGGYTEAFF.

The chain carries TRBV5-1 and TRBJ1-1; 9 nucleotides align to TRBD1. The CDR3 is made up of 17 amino acids. Looked up from germline, CDR1 is SGHRS and CDR2 is YFSETQ. Trimming cost V 4 bases and J 1 base; bases outside gene matches: 11. The CDR3 loop reads CASSQTRRGQGNTEAFF. CDR3 DNA sequence: TGCGCCAGCAGCCAGACCCGCAGGGGACAGGGGAACACTGAAGCTTTCTTT.

For this clone: Its ends do not fully match the called genes, so a read error is possible. CDR3 nucleotide sequence: TGTGCCAGCAGAGAAGCAGGGGGCTGGCAAGAGACCCAGTACTTC. Protein product: CASREAGGWQETQYF. The chain couples TRBV6-1 to TRBJ2-5, with TRBD1 matching over 8 bases. CDR3 length: 15 residues. Per germline, CDR1 MNHNS and CDR2 SASEGT.

This chain links TRBV5-6 with TRBJ1-2; the D gene is possibly TRBD1 (5 bases). The germline gives CDR1 SGHDT, CDR2 YYEEEE. CDR3 length equals 16 residues. The germline V and J ends were trimmed by 4 bases and 2 bases, with 18 bases remaining between them. CDR3 in amino acids: CASSLDTGLTNYGYTF. For the CDR3, the DNA is TGTGCCAGCAGCCTGGACACGGGACTCACAAACTATGGCTACACCTTC.

V and J are TRBV7-6 and TRBJ1-2, with TRBD1 matching 7 bases. V lost 5 bases and J lost 4; bases outside the gene matches: 13. The CDR3 contains 16 residues. CDR1 and CDR2 from the germline V gene are SGHVS and FNYEAQ. The CDR3 loop is CASSPGTVIAGYGYTF. CDR3 DNA: TGTGCCAGCAGCCCAGGGACAGTGATTGCAGGCTATGGCTACACCTTC.

V usage is TRBV4-2 and J usage is TRBJ2-4; maybe TRBD2 (6 bases). Per the germline V gene, CDR1 is LGHNA and CDR2 is YNFKEQ. V lost 0 bases to trimming and J lost 3 bases, with 9 bases between them. This CDR3 has 15 residues. CDR3 residues: CASSQDPGDKNIQYF. For the CDR3, the DNA is TGTGCCAGCAGCCAAGATCCGGGGGACAAAAACATTCAGTACTTC.

The chain links TRBV5-1 to TRBJ2-7; D is perhaps TRBD1 (6 bases). The CDR3 is 14 amino acids. Trimming took 4 bases from V and 3 from J, leaving 14 bases between them. Germline CDR1 reads SGHRS; CDR2 reads YFSETQ. CDR3 DNA: TGCGCCAGCAGCGTGACAGGAGGTCACTACGAGCAGTACTTC. Translated, it gives CASSVTGGHYEQYF.

The chain has TRBV18 and TRBJ1-1; 7 nucleotides align to TRBD1. V lost 4 bases, J lost 4 bases, and 6 bases stayed unmatched. CDR1 is KGHSH and CDR2 is LQKENI in the germline V gene. The CDR3 has 14 amino acids. As DNA, the CDR3 is TGTGCCAGCTCACAACAGGGGTACGGCACTGAAGCTTTCTTT. Translation gives CASSQQGYGTEAFF.

The chain carries TRBV7-6 and TRBJ1-2, with D perhaps TRBD1 (5 bases). The CDR3 covers 15 residues. Per germline, CDR1 SGHVS and CDR2 FNYEAQ. Trimming removed 5 bases from V and 8 bases from J, with 21 bases in between. The CDR3 DNA is TGTGCCAGCAGCCTAGGGCCGGGGGACCCTAGGGGCTACACCTTC. The encoded protein is CASSLGPGDPRGYTF.

This chain joins TRBV5-1 and TRBJ2-7; 7 positions agree with TRBD1. CDR1 is SGHRS and CDR2 is YFSETQ in the germline V gene. The CDR3 has 15 residues. The junction had 5 bases not matched to a gene; V was cut back by 0 bases and J by 2 bases. The CDR3 is CASSLAVGQAYEQYF. In DNA form, the CDR3 reads TGCGCCAGCAGCTTGGCAGTTGGACAGGCCTACGAGCAGTACTTC.

Only one count was recorded for this clone. The chain has TRBV29-1 and TRBJ2-2, with 8 bases fitting TRBD1. This CDR3 contains 13 residues. Trimming at V came to 4 bases and at J to 7 bases, leaving 5 bases not matched to a gene. In germline, CDR1 is SQVTM, CDR2 ANQGSEA. The CDR3 region has the DNA TGCAGCGTTGTCAGGGGGCTAAGCGGGGAGCTGTTTTTT. Amino acid sequence: CSVVRGLSGELFF.

The chain recombines TRBV3-1 (or the pseudogene TRBV3-2) with TRBJ1-1; TRBD1 matches at 8 bases. Per the germline V gene, CDR1 is LGHDT and CDR2 is YNNKEL (reference sequence). The trim removed 7 bases at V and 3 bases at J, leaving 10 bases unmatched. The CDR3 contains 15 residues. CDR3: CASMPRTGIHTEAFF. The CDR3 DNA is TGTGCCAGCATGCCGCGGACAGGGATCCACACTGAAGCTTTCTTT.

This rearrangement joins TRBV13 to TRBJ1-5; the D gene is possibly TRBD1 (6 bases). Trimming removed 4 bases from V and 4 bases from J, with 8 bases in between. Germline loops: CDR1 PRHDT, CDR2 FYEKMQ (reference sequence). CDR3 size: 13 residues. DNA for the CDR3: TGTGCCAGCAGCTCCGACAGGAATCAGCCCCAGCATTTT. This codes for CASSSDRNQPQHF.

The chain is built from TRBV6-5 and TRBJ2-1, with 12 positions matching TRBD2. V gave up 2 bases and J gave up 6 bases; unmatched junction bases: 2. CDR3 length equals 15 residues. Germline V lookup: CDR1 MNHEY, CDR2 SVGAGI. The CDR3 DNA follows: TGTGCCAGCAGTTACCGACTAGCGGGAGTCAATGAGCAGTTCTTC. Encoded protein: CASSYRLAGVNEQFF.

The chain has TRBV30 and TRBJ1-2; the match to TRBD1 covers 8 bases. Germline V gene data show CDR1 as GTSNPN and CDR2 as SVGIG (reference sequence). With V trimmed by 3 bases and J by 4 bases, 4 bases remained unmatched. This CDR3 has 13 amino acids. In DNA form, the CDR3 reads TGTGCCTGGAGCCGGGACAGGTTCTATGGCTACACCTTC. Translating gives CAWSRDRFYGYTF.